This TCR beta chain was sequenced for a study of blood T cell repertoires in COVID-19. About the research overall: The United States, Italy and Spain were the sources of the acute and convalescent COVID-19 samples.

Germline-derived CDR1 and CDR2 are LNHDA and SQIVND (reference sequence). V shed 4 bases, J shed 5 bases, and the junction held 12 bases outside the gene matches. There are 16 residues in the CDR3. TCRdb's table, derived via immunoSEQ multiplex PCR, lists solely in-frame clones and lacks some. The table records about 95,000 clones, around 90% of them present only once. This chain uses TRBV19 with TRBJ2-7; 9 nucleotides line up with TRBD1. The specimen sequenced was peripheral blood. This sequence originates from a woman between 65 and 79 years old with acute or convalescent COVID-19. CDR3 residues: CASSNLLGQGVDEQYF. In DNA, the CDR3 is TGTGCCAGTAGTAATCTATTGGGACAGGGTGTCGACGAGCAGTACTTC.